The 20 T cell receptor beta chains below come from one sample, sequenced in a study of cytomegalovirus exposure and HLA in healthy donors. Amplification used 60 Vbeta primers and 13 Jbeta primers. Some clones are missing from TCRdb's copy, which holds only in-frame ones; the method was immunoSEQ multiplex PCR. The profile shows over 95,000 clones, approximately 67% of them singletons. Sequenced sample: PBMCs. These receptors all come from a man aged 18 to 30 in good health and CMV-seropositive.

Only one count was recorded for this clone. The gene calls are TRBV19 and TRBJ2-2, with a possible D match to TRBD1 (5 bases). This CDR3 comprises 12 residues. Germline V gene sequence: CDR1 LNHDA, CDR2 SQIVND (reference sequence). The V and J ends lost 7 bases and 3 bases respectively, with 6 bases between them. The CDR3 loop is CASTRDTGELFF. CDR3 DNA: TGTGCCAGTACCAGGGACACCGGGGAGCTGTTTTTT.

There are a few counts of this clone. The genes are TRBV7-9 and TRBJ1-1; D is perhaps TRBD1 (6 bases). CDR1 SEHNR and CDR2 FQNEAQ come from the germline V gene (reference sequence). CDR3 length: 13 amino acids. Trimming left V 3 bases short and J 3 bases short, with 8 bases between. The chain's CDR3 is CASSLAGDTEAFF. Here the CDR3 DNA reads TGTGCCAGCAGCTTGGCAGGGGACACTGAAGCTTTCTTT.

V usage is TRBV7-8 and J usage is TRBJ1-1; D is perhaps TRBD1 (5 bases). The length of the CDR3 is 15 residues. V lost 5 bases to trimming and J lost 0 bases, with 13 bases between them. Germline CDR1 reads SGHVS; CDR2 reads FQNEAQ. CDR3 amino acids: CASSPRGGVNTEAFF. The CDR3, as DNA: TGTGCCAGCAGCCCCCGGGGGGGGGTGAACACTGAAGCTTTCTTT.

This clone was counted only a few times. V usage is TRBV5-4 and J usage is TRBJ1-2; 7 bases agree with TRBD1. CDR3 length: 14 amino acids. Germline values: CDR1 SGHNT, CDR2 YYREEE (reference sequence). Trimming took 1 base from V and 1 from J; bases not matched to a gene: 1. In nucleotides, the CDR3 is TGTGCCAGCAGCTTGCAGGGGGTTAACTATGGCTACACCTTC. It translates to CASSLQGVNYGYTF.

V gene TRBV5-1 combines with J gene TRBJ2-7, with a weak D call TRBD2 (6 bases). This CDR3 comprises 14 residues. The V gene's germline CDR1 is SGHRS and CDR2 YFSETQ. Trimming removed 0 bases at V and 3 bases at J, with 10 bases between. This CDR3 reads CASSLGAGFYEQYF. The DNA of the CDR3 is TGCGCCAGCAGCTTGGGAGCGGGCTTCTACGAGCAGTACTTC.

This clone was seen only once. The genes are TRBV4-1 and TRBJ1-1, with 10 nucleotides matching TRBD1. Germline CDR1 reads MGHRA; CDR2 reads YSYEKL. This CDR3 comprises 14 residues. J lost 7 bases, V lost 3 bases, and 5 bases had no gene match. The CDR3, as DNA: TGCGCCAGCAGCCAGACGACAGGGGGCCGTGAAGCTTTCTTT. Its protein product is CASSQTTGGREAFF.

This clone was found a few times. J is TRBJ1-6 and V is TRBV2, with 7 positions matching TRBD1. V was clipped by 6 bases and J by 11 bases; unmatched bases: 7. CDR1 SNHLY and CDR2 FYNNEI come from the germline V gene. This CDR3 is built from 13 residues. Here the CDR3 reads CASRRAGGTPLHF. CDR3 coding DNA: TGTGCCAGCAGGAGAGCAGGGGGTACACCCCTCCACTTT.

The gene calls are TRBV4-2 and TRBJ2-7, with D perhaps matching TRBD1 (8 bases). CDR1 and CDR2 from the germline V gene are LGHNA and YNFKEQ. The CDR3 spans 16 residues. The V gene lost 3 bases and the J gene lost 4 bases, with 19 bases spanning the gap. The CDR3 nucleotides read TGTGCCAGCAGCCAGGGTTTAACAGGGGGAGGGTACGAGCAGTACTTC. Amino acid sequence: CASSQGLTGGGYEQYF.

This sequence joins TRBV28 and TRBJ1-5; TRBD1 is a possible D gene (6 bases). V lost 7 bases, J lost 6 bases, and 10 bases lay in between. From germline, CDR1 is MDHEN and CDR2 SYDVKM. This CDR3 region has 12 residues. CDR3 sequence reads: CASTQGIQPQHF. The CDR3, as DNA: TGTGCCAGCACCCAGGGGATTCAGCCCCAGCATTTT.

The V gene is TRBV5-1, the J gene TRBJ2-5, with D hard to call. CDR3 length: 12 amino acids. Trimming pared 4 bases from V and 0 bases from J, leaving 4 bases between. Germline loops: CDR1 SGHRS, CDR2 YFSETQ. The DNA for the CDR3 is TGCGCCAGCAGCACTAACCAAGAGACCCAGTACTTC. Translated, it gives CASSTNQETQYF.

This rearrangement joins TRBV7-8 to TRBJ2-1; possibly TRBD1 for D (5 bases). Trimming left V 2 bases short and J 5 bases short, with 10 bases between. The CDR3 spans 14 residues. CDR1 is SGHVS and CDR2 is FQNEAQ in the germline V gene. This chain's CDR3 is CASSLSRVDNEQFF. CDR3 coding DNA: TGTGCCAGCAGCTTAAGCAGGGTAGACAATGAGCAGTTCTTC.

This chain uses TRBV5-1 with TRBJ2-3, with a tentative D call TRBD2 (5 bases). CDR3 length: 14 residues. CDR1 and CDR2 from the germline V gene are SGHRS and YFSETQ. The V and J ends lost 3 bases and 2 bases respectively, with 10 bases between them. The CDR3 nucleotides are TGCGCCAGCAGCTCGGGGAAGCCCACAGATACGCAGTATTTT. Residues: CASSSGKPTDTQYF.

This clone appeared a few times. CDR3 protein: CASSPPRQDDSGNTIYF. As DNA, the CDR3 is TGTGCCAGCAGCCCTCCCAGACAGGATGACTCTGGAAACACCATATATTTT. The chain has TRBV7-9 and TRBJ1-3; tentatively, D is TRBD1 (6 bases). Germline V gene data show CDR1 as SEHNR and CDR2 as FQNEAQ (reference sequence). The length of the CDR3 is 17 residues. V was clipped by 5 bases and J by 0 bases, with 17 bases between them. Full variable domain (remainder filled in from reference TRBV7-9 and TRBJ1-3): DTGVSQNPRHKITKRGQNVTFRCDPISEHNRLYWYRQTLGQGPEFLTYFQNEAQLEKSRLLSDRFSAERPKGSFSTLEIQRTEQGDSAMYLCASSPPRQDDSGNTIYFGEGSWLTVV.

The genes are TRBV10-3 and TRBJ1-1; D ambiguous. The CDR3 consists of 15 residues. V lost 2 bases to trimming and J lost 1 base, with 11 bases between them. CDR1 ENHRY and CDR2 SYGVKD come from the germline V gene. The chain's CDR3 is CAISEGPGENTEAFF. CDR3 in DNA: TGTGCCATCAGTGAGGGACCCGGGGAGAACACTGAAGCTTTCTTT.

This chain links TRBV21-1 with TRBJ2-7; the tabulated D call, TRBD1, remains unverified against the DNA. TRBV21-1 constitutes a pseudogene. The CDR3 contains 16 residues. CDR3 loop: CASSSPRDSDFYEQYV. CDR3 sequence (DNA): TGTGCCAGCAGCTCCCCCCGGGACAGTGATTTTTACGAGCAGTACGTC.

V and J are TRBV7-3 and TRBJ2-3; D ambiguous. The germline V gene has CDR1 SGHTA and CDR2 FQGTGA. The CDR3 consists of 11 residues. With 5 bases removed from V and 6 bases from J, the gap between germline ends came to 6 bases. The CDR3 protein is CASSASDTQYF. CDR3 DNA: TGTGCCAGCAGCGCAAGCGATACGCAGTATTTT.

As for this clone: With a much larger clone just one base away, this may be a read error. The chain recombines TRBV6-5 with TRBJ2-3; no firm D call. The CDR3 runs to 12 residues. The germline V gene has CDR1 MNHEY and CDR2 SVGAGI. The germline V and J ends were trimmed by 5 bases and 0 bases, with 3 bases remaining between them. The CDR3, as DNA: TGTGCCAGCAGTCCAAGCACAGATACGCAGTATTTT. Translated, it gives CASSPSTDTQYF.

CDR3 region: CASSGLRGSLDTQYF. CDR3 nucleotides: TGTGCCAGCAGCGGACTAAGGGGAAGTTTGGATACGCAGTATTTT. The chain couples TRBV28 to TRBJ2-3, with D maybe TRBD2 (6 bases). V shed 6 bases and J shed 6 bases, with 19 bases lying between them. CDR1 and CDR2 (germline): MDHEN, SYDVKM. The CDR3 spans 15 residues.

The CDR3 DNA is TGCGCCAGCAGCCAAGGGGGGGGGCGCGTGACTGAAGCTTTCTTT. Encoded protein: CASSQGGGRVTEAFF. The chain uses TRBV4-1 and TRBJ1-1; a weak D match, TRBD1 (6 bases). There are 15 residues in the CDR3. The ends were cut back, 1 base at V and 5 bases at J, with 14 bases in the middle. The germline V gene has CDR1 MGHRA and CDR2 YSYEKL.

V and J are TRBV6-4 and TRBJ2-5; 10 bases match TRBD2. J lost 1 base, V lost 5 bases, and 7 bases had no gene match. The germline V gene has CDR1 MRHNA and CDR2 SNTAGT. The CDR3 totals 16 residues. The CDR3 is CASSPSAGGGQETQYF. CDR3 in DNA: TGTGCCAGCAGTCCCTCAGCGGGGGGGGGCCAAGAGACCCAGTACTTC.